The entry below gives a single T cell receptor beta chain sequence along with its context. One entry per CDR3 protein, called by TCRdb with MiXCR from the RT-PCR reads. The table includes more than 600,000 distinct CDR3 sequences, 12% to 15% detected once. Germline loops: CDR1 SEHNR, CDR2 FQNEAQ (reference sequence). Between the trimmed V and J ends, which lost 5 bases and 4 bases, there was a span of 13 bases. This CDR3 is 14 amino acids long. Sequencing was performed on memory CD4+ T cells from blood. The gene calls are TRBV7-9 and TRBJ2-3; the D gene is possibly TRBD2 (6 bases). This clonotype was sampled from a female donor in good health, serving as a healthy control. The CDR3 region has the DNA TGTGCCAGCAGCCTTTCCGGGGGTCCAGATACGCAGTATTTT. It translates to CASSLSGGPDTQYF.